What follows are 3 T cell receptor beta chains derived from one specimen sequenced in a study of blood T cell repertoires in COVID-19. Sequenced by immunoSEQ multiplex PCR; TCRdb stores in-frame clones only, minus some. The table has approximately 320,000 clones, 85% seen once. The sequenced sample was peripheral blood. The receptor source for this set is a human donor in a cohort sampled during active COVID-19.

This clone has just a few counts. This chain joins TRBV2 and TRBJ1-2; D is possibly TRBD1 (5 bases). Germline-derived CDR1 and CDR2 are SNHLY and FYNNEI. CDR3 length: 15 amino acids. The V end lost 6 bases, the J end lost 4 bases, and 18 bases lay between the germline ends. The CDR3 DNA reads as TGTGCCAGCAGGTGGAGGGGAGGTTTAGGCTATGGCTACACCTTC. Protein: CASRWRGGLGYGYTF.

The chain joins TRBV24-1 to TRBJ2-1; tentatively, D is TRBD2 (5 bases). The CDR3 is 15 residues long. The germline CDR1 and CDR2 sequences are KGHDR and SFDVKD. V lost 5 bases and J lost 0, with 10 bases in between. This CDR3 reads CATSVATSSYNEQFF. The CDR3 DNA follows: TGTGCCACCAGTGTCGCCACTAGCTCCTACAATGAGCAGTTCTTC.

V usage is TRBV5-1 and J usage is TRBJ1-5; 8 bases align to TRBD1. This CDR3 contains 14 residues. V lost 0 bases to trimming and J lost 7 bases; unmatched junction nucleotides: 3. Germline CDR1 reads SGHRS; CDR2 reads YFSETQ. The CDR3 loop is CASSLAGGQQPQHF. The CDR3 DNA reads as TGCGCCAGCAGCTTGGCAGGGGGCCAGCAGCCCCAGCATTTT. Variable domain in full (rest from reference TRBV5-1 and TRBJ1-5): KAGVTQTPRYLIKTRGQQVTLSCSPISGHRSVSWYQQTPGQGLQFLFEYFSETQRNKGNFPGRFSGRQFSNSRSEMNVSTLELGDSALYLCASSLAGGQQPQHFGDGTRLSIL.